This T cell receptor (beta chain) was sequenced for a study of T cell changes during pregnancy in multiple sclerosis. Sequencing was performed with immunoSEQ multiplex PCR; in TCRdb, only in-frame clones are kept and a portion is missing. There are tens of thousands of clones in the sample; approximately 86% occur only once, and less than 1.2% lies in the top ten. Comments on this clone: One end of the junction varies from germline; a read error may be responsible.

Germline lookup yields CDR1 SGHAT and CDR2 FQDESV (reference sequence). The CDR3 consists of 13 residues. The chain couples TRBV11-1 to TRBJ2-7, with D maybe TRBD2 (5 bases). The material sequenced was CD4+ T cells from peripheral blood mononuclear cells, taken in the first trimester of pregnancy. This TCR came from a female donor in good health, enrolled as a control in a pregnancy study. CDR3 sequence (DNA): TGTGCCAGCAGCCTAGCATGGAGCTACGAGCAGTACTTC. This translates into CASSLAWSYEQYF.